These 24 T cell receptor beta chains were all obtained from the same sample, sequenced in a study of early T cells in non-severe SARS-CoV-2 infection. TCRdb fed the 5' RACE reads into MiXCR, producing one record per CDR3 protein. The sample has 60,000 to 90,000 distinct CDR3 sequences; more than 9% are singletons. The sequenced sample was whole blood. The receptors stem from an adult who was a healthcare worker with PCR-confirmed SARS-CoV-2 infection or an uninfected control (not recorded which).

This clonotype was counted ten times or more. The rearrangement uses TRBV12-3 or TRBV12-4 and TRBJ1-2; D uncertain. The ends were cut back, 10 bases at V and 2 bases at J, with 8 bases in the middle. The CDR3 extends over 11 amino acids. CDR3 loop: CATELNYGYTF. The CDR3 DNA follows: TGTGCCACCGAGCTGAACTATGGCTACACCTTC.

This clonotype showed up just a few times. J is TRBJ1-6 and V is TRBV7-9; 7 bases agree with TRBD1. The CDR3 contains 14 residues. The ends lost 5 bases at V and 5 bases at J; junction bases unmatched: 3. The germline CDR1 and CDR2 sequences are SEHNR and FQNEAQ (reference sequence). CDR3 residues: CASSMGQNNSPLHF. Here the CDR3 DNA reads TGTGCCAGCAGCATGGGACAGAATAATTCACCCCTCCACTTT.

This clonotype was observed a few times. This chain uses TRBV12-5 with TRBJ2-1, with D perhaps matching TRBD1 (5 bases). This CDR3 is built from 16 residues. Germline V lookup: CDR1 LGHNT, CDR2 FRNRAP. V lost 7 bases and J lost 0, with 16 bases in between. The CDR3 DNA reads TGTGCTAGTGCCTCGGACACCTCTGCCTCCTACAATGAGCAGTTCTTC. It encodes CASASDTSASYNEQFF.

The CDR3 region has the DNA TGTGCCAGCAGCCGTCCCGGGACTAGCGGGAGGGGTGGAAACACCGGGGAGCTGTTTTTT. This encodes CASSRPGTSGRGGNTGELFF. The gene calls are TRBV7-6 and TRBJ2-2, with 16 bases matching TRBD2. The germline gives CDR1 SGHVS, CDR2 FNYEAQ. V gave up 5 bases and J gave up 2 bases; unmatched junction bases: 11. The CDR3 runs to 20 residues.

This clonotype was recorded many times. The chain recombines TRBV14 with TRBJ2-2; weak D call: TRBD1 (6 bases). Germline V gives CDR1 SGHDN, CDR2 FVKESK. With 6 bases removed from V and 5 bases from J, the gap between germline ends came to 22 bases. This CDR3 comprises 17 residues. The CDR3 spells CASSRMKTGRWTGELFF. The CDR3, as DNA: TGTGCCAGCAGTCGGATGAAAACAGGGAGATGGACCGGGGAGCTGTTTTTT. Filled out from reference TRBV14 and TRBJ2-2, the complete variable domain reads EAGVTQFPSHSVIEKGQTVTLRCDPISGHDNLYWYRRVMGKEIKFLLHFVKESKQDESGMPNNRFLAERTGGTYSTLKVQPAELEDSGVYFCASSRMKTGRWTGELFFGEGSRLTVL.

By share, this clonotype ranks as medium-sized. The V call is TRBV5-4, the J call TRBJ2-3; tentatively, D is TRBD2 (6 bases). The germline V and J ends were trimmed by 4 bases and 0 bases, with 9 bases remaining between them. CDR3 size: 14 residues. Germline-derived CDR1 and CDR2 are SGHNT and YYREEE (reference sequence). The CDR3 nucleotides are TGTGCCAGCAGCATTAGCGGAAGCACAGATACGCAGTATTTT. This gives the protein CASSISGSTDTQYF.

The J gene is TRBJ2-7, the V gene TRBV14, with D perhaps TRBD2 (6 bases). The V end was cut by 0 bases, the J end by 9 bases, with 12 bases between. The CDR3 consists of 13 residues. CDR1 SGHDN and CDR2 FVKESK come from the germline V gene. The CDR3 DNA sequence: TGTGCCAGCAGCCAAGATCTGGGGGGAAGGCAGTACTTC. It is translated as CASSQDLGGRQYF. Supplemented by reference TRBV14 and TRBJ2-7, the full variable domain reads EAGVTQFPSHSVIEKGQTVTLRCDPISGHDNLYWYRRVMGKEIKFLLHFVKESKQDESGMPNNRFLAERTGGTYSTLKVQPAELEDSGVYFCASSQDLGGRQYFGPGTRLTVT.

This chain connects TRBV4-1 to TRBJ2-2; a weak D match, TRBD2 (6 bases). The length of the CDR3 is 19 residues. Germline V lookup: CDR1 MGHRA, CDR2 YSYEKL. Trimming removed 0 bases at V and 0 bases at J, with 17 bases between. DNA of the CDR3: TGCGCCAGCAGCCAAGAATGGGGCGCATGGGGGGCGAACACCGGGGAGCTGTTTTTT. Translating gives CASSQEWGAWGANTGELFF.

This clonotype occurred many times. CDR3: CSASLAGVSYNEQFF. The CDR3 nucleotides are TGCAGTGCTAGTCTGGCGGGAGTGTCCTACAATGAGCAGTTCTTC. This chain links TRBV20-1 with TRBJ2-1; 7 positions match TRBD2. The trim removed 3 bases at V and 1 base at J, leaving 6 bases unmatched. The germline gives CDR1 DFQATT, CDR2 SNEGSKA (reference sequence). CDR3 length equals 15 residues.

As concerns this clonotype: This could be a read error, since a much larger clone is one nucleotide away. V is TRBV28 and J is TRBJ2-1; 8 bases are a match to TRBD2. CDR3 length equals 15 residues. Per the germline V gene, CDR1 is MDHEN and CDR2 is SYDVKM. The CDR3 here is CVSSPWGSGNNEQFF. As DNA, the CDR3 is TGTGTCAGCAGTCCCTGGGGTAGCGGGAACAATGAGCAGTTCTTC.

A word on this clonotype: At one boundary the junction diverges from the germline segment, which might be a read error. The gene calls are TRBV7-9 and TRBJ2-7; D is possibly TRBD1 (5 bases). Looked up from germline, CDR1 is SEHNR and CDR2 is FQNEAQ (reference sequence). The CDR3 length is 12 residues. CDR3 sequence reads: CTSSLGDYEQYF. The CDR3 coding sequence is TGTACCAGCAGCTTAGGGGACTACGAGCAGTACTTC.

This clonotype occurred many times. V gene TRBV20-1 combines with J gene TRBJ2-3; TRBD2 matches at 12 bases. With 0 bases clipped from V and 3 bases from J, the junction kept 1 base outside the gene matches. The CDR3 sequence is 15 residues long. The germline CDR1 and CDR2 sequences are DFQATT and SNEGSKA (reference sequence). In DNA, the CDR3 is TGCAGTGCTAGAGATGGACTAGCGGGAACAGATACGCAGTATTTT. Residues: CSARDGLAGTDTQYF.

This clonotype was seen a few times. The CDR3 spells CASSQDGTGLETQYF. Here the CDR3 DNA reads TGTGCCAGCAGCCAAGATGGGACAGGTCTAGAGACCCAGTACTTC. The rearrangement links TRBV3-1 to TRBJ2-5, with 8 positions matching TRBD1. The germline V gene has CDR1 LGHDT and CDR2 YNNKEL (reference sequence). CDR3 length: 15 residues. J lost 4 bases, V lost 0 bases, and 4 bases had no gene match.

This clonotype was seen repeatedly, ten times or more. The V call is TRBV20-1, the J call TRBJ1-1; D perhaps matches TRBD1 (5 bases). With 0 bases removed from V and 3 bases from J, the gap between germline ends came to 8 bases. Germline assignment: CDR1 DFQATT and CDR2 SNEGSKA (reference sequence). This CDR3 comprises 13 residues. The chain's CDR3 is CSARDGADTEAFF. The CDR3 DNA reads TGCAGTGCTAGAGATGGGGCAGACACTGAAGCTTTCTTT.

This clonotype was observed at least ten times. The chain employs TRBV19 and TRBJ2-7; D may match TRBD1 or TRBD2 (6 bases each). In germline, CDR1 is LNHDA, CDR2 SQIVND (reference sequence). This CDR3 spans 13 amino acids. The ends were cut back, 3 bases at V and 6 bases at J, with 12 bases in the middle. The CDR3 loop is CASSIPGAGEQYF. Here the CDR3 DNA reads TGTGCCAGTAGTATCCCGGGGGCTGGCGAGCAGTACTTC.

In its sample, this clonotype was seen many times. The chain has TRBV27 and TRBJ1-1; D is possibly TRBD1 (5 bases). Trimming removed 6 bases at V and 10 bases at J, with 21 bases between. Germline V gives CDR1 MNHEY, CDR2 SMNVEV (reference sequence). There are 14 residues in the CDR3. CDR3 DNA sequence: TGTGCCAGCAGCGCAAGGGGCCCCCCGGTCCGAGCTTTCTTT. This sequence encodes CASSARGPPVRAFF.

This clonotype occurred a few times. The V call is TRBV6-1, the J call TRBJ2-2; 12 bases align to TRBD2. The CDR3 sequence is 19 residues long. V was clipped by 1 base and J by 4 bases; unmatched bases: 10. Germline V gene data show CDR1 as MNHNS and CDR2 as SASEGT. DNA of the CDR3: TGTGCCAGCAGTGAAGGAAAGGCTAGCGGGAGGGCCGGCACCGGGGAGCTGTTTTTT. Translation: CASSEGKASGRAGTGELFF.

This clonotype was seen more than once but under ten times. The V gene is TRBV7-2, the J gene TRBJ1-2, with unresolved D. From germline, CDR1 is SGHTA and CDR2 FQGNSA. CDR3 length: 13 residues. V lost 5 bases to trimming and J lost 2 bases, with 9 bases between them. The CDR3 DNA sequence: TGTGCCAGCAGCCCAAGTAGGAACTATGGCTACACCTTC. Translation gives CASSPSRNYGYTF. The full variable domain, rest sourced from reference TRBV7-2 and TRBJ1-2, is GAGVSQSPSNKVTEKGKDVELRCDPISGHTALYWYRQSLGQGLEFLIYFQGNSAPDKSGLPSDRFSAERTGGSVSTLTIQRTQQEDSAVYLCASSPSRNYGYTFGSGTRLTVV.

The chain is built from TRBV24-1 and TRBJ2-1, with D possibly matching TRBD2 (6 bases). Germline V CDR1 and CDR2: KGHDR, SFDVKD. The CDR3 length is 14 residues. V was pared by 5 bases and J by 7 bases, with 14 bases between. The CDR3 nucleotides are TGTGCCACCAGTGGCCGGGAGTGGCGGAATGAGCAGTTCTTC. This sequence encodes CATSGREWRNEQFF.

V is TRBV6-5 and J is TRBJ2-7, with D tentatively TRBD2 (6 bases). Per germline, CDR1 MNHEY and CDR2 SVGAGI. The CDR3 has 13 amino acids. Trimming removed 3 bases from V and 3 bases from J, with 9 bases in between. CDR3 in DNA: TGTGCCAGCAGTTATGTGCGGGGCTACGAGCAGTACTTC. Translation: CASSYVRGYEQYF.

This clonotype was picked up a small number of times. CDR3 in DNA: TGTGCCACCTCTGGCTGGGGACGGCCTCCTGGGGAGCAGTACTTC. It specifies CATSGWGRPPGEQYF. The chain couples TRBV10-3 to TRBJ2-7; D tentatively fits TRBD1 or TRBD2 (5 bases each). Germline V CDR1 and CDR2: ENHRY, SYGVKD. The ends were cut back, 10 bases at V and 7 bases at J, with 26 bases in the middle. The CDR3 is 15 residues long.

This clonotype was seen at least ten times. V usage is TRBV4-2 and J usage is TRBJ2-4, with 7 bases identical to TRBD2. Germline-derived CDR1 and CDR2 are LGHNA and YNFKEQ. The CDR3 extends over 15 amino acids. Trimming removed 0 bases from V and 6 bases from J; junction bases left unmatched: 5. DNA of the CDR3: TGTGCCAGCAGCCAAGATGCGGCGGGAGTAAACATTCAGTACTTC. It encodes CASSQDAAGVNIQYF.

The chain uses TRBV5-1 and TRBJ2-3; the D call may be TRBD1 or TRBD2 (5 bases each). CDR3 size: 13 residues. V was trimmed by 2 bases and J by 4 bases, leaving 8 bases between them. Germline CDR1 and CDR2: SGHRS and YFSETQ. CDR3 in DNA: TGCGCCAGCAGCTTTGAGGGGTCAGATACGCAGTATTTT. It is translated as CASSFEGSDTQYF.

This clonotype was detected many times. This rearrangement joins TRBV6-1 to TRBJ2-7; D gene uncertain. The CDR3 spans 13 residues. The ends were cut back, 5 bases at V and 3 bases at J, with 11 bases in the middle. The germline CDR1 and CDR2 sequences are MNHNS and SASEGT. The CDR3 DNA follows: TGTGCCAGCAGTAATTTTGGAAGCTACGAGCAGTACTTC. Amino acids: CASSNFGSYEQYF.